These 10 T cell receptor beta chains originate from one sample sequenced in a study of patients and donors after allogeneic stem cell transplantation. TCRdb reprocessed the RT-PCR reads with MiXCR, giving one entry per CDR3 protein. Seen here are about a million distinct CDR3 sequences, under 20% observed once, and the top ten hold roughly 6%. Material for sequencing was blood, either unsorted or a sorted T cell fraction (not recorded which). These receptors were obtained from a human donor who was either an allogeneic HSCT recipient or a stem cell or donor lymphocyte infusion donor (not recorded which). It is not recorded whose cells these are; they may come from a transplant donor.

This clonotype was seen ten or more times. The chain couples TRBV12-3 or TRBV12-4 to TRBJ2-2, with TRBD2 identical over 9 bases. The V segment lost 5 bases and the J segment 1 base; nucleotides outside the gene matches: 2. The CDR3 runs to 15 residues. CDR3 sequence reads: CASSTAGGNTGELFF. In DNA form, the CDR3 reads TGTGCCAGCAGTACAGCGGGAGGGAACACCGGGGAGCTGTTTTTT.

CDR3 nucleotides: TGTGCCGGCGGGACGGACTGGCGGGACACCTTC. As protein: CAGGTDWRDTF. The chain employs TRBV11-2 and TRBJ1-2, with D perhaps TRBD1 (5 bases). Germline loops: CDR1 SGHAT, CDR2 FQNNGV. There are 11 residues in the CDR3. Trimming took 11 bases from V and 12 from J, leaving 19 bases between them.

The gene calls are TRBV6-2 or TRBV6-3 and TRBJ2-4; D is possibly TRBD1 (5 bases). Germline V gives CDR1 MNHEY, CDR2 SVGEGT. Trimming left V 5 bases short and J 0 bases short, with 8 bases between. The CDR3 totals 14 residues. CDR3 sequence (DNA): TGTGCCAGCAGTGAGACAGTAGCCAAAAACATTCAGTACTTC. This gives the protein CASSETVAKNIQYF.

In its sample, this clonotype was seen a few times. The V gene is TRBV24-1, the J gene TRBJ1-6, with a tentative D call TRBD1 (5 bases). The CDR3 is made up of 18 amino acids. V was cut by 0 bases and J by 0 bases, with 11 bases left in between. CDR1 KGHDR and CDR2 SFDVKD come from the germline V gene. CDR3 sequence: CATSDLSDRRSYNSPLHF. The CDR3 DNA sequence: TGTGCCACCAGTGATTTGTCTGACAGACGCTCCTATAATTCACCCCTCCACTTT.

At least ten counts were recorded for this clonotype. This chain joins TRBV6-1 and TRBJ2-1, with D possibly matching TRBD2 (5 bases). Germline V gives CDR1 MNHNS, CDR2 SASEGT. The V end was cut by 2 bases, the J end by 1 base, with 12 bases between. The CDR3 length is 16 residues. The CDR3 region is CASSERETGSYNEQFF. CDR3 sequence (DNA): TGTGCCAGCAGTGAAAGGGAGACTGGGTCCTACAATGAGCAGTTCTTC.

This clonotype was seen ten or more times. CDR3 protein: CASSLGGAFFQETQYF. CDR3 nucleotide sequence: TGTGCCAGCAGCTTAGGCGGAGCCTTCTTCCAAGAGACCCAGTACTTC. The chain has TRBV11-2 and TRBJ2-5; D remains unclear. CDR1 is SGHAT and CDR2 is FQNNGV in the germline V gene. V lost 1 base and J lost 1, with 13 bases in between. The CDR3 extends over 16 amino acids.

V is TRBV25-1 and J is TRBJ2-7; the D is unclear. The CDR3 has 14 residues. CDR1 and CDR2 (germline): MGHDK, SYGVNS. V was shortened by 3 bases and J by 2 bases, with 11 bases between the two germline ends. The CDR3 nucleotides are TGTGCCAGCAGTGATCGGCAGCCCCCCTACGAGCAGTACTTC. Amino acid sequence: CASSDRQPPYEQYF.

This clonotype came up a few times. This chain connects TRBV10-3 to TRBJ2-3; TRBD2 matches 14 bases. After removal of 8 bases from V and 0 bases from J, the junction contained 1 base not matched to a gene. The length of the CDR3 is 15 residues. Germline-derived CDR1 and CDR2 are ENHRY and SYGVKD. The CDR3 nucleotides are TGTGCCATCGGGACTAGCGGGGGAAGCACAGATACGCAGTATTTT. Encoded protein: CAIGTSGGSTDTQYF.

This clonotype was detected a few times. The chain joins TRBV7-2 to TRBJ1-4, with D maybe TRBD1 (6 bases). Germline V lookup: CDR1 SGHTA, CDR2 FQGNSA. The ends were cut back, 5 bases at V and 10 bases at J, with 17 bases in the middle. There are 14 residues in the CDR3. CDR3 sequence: CASSLDRTRPKLFF. CDR3 nucleotide sequence: TGTGCCAGCAGCCTCGACAGGACACGGCCAAAACTGTTTTTT. Full variable domain (remainder filled in from reference TRBV7-2 and TRBJ1-4): GAGVSQSPSNKVTEKGKDVELRCDPISGHTALYWYRQSLGQGLEFLIYFQGNSAPDKSGLPSDRFSAERTGGSVSTLTIQRTQQEDSAVYLCASSLDRTRPKLFFGSGTQLSVL.

This clonotype was detected only a few times. The chain couples TRBV11-3 to TRBJ2-2; D assignment may be TRBD1 or TRBD2 (6 bases each). The CDR3 totals 16 residues. Deletions cut 1 base from V and 4 bases from J, with 13 bases between. Germline V gene data show CDR1 as SGHNT and CDR2 as YENEEA. CDR3 coding DNA: TGTGCCAGCAGCTTAGGGGGGGCTCGTATCACCGGGGAGCTGTTTTTT. Translated, it gives CASSLGGARITGELFF.